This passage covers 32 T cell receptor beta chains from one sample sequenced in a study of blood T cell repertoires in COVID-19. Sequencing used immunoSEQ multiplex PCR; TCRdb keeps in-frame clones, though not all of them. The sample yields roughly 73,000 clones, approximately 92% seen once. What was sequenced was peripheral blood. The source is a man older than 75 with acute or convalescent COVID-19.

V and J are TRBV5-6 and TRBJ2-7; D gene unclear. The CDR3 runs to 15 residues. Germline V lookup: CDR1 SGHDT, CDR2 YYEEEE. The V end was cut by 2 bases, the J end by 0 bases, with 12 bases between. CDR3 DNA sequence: TGTGCCAGCAGCTTCCCCTACCCTTTCTCCTACGAGCAGTACTTC. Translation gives CASSFPYPFSYEQYF. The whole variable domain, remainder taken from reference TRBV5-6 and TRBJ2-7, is DAGVTQSPTHLIKTRGQQVTLRCSPKSGHDTVSWYQQALGQGPQFIFQYYEEEERQRGNFPDRFSGHQFPNYSSELNVNALLLGDSALYLCASSFPYPFSYEQYFGPGTRLTVT.

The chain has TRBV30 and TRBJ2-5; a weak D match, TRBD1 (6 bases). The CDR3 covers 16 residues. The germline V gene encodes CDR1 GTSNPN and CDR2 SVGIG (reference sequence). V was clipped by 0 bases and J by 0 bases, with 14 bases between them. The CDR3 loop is CAWSVQGQGHQETQYF. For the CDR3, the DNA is TGTGCCTGGAGTGTACAAGGGCAGGGGCACCAAGAGACCCAGTACTTC.

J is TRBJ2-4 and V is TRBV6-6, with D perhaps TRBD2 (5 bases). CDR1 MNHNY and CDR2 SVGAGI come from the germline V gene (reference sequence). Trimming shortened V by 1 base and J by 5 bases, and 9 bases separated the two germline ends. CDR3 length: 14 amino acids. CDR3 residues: CASSYLRTENIQYF. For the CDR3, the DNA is TGTGCCAGCAGTTACTTGAGGACTGAAAACATTCAGTACTTC.

CDR3 residues: CASRRRLEAFF. The DNA of the CDR3 is TGTGCCAGCAGGCGGCGGCTCGAAGCTTTCTTT. V and J are TRBV2 and TRBJ1-1; no clear D gene. Germline V gene data show CDR1 as SNHLY and CDR2 as FYNNEI. The V and J ends lost 6 bases and 8 bases respectively, with 10 bases between them. The CDR3 contains 11 residues.

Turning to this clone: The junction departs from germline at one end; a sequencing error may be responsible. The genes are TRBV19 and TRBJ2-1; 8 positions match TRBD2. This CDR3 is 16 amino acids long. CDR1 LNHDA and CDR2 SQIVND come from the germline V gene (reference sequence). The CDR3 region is CASSIGGSGTYSEQFF. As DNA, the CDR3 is TGTGCCAGTAGTATAGGGGGTAGCGGGACCTACAGTGAGCAGTTCTTC.

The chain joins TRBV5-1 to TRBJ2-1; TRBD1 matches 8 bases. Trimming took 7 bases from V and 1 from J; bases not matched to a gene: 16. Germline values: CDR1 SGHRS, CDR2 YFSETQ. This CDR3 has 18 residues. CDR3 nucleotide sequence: TGCGCCAGCGCTAAGGACAGGGCGGTTGGATGGTCCTACAATGAGCAGTTCTTC. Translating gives CASAKDRAVGWSYNEQFF.

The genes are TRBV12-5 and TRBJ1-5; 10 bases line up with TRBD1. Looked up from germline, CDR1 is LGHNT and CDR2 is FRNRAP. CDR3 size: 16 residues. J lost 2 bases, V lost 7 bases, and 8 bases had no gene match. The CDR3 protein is CASAALGTGGNQPQHF. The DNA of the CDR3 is TGTGCTAGTGCCGCGTTGGGGACAGGGGGCAATCAGCCCCAGCATTTT.

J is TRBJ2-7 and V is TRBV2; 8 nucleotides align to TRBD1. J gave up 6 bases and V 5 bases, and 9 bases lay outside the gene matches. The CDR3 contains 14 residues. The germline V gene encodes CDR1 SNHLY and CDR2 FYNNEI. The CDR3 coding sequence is TGTGCCAGCAGTCCGCAGGGGGCGCGTGGCGAGCAGTACTTC. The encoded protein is CASSPQGARGEQYF. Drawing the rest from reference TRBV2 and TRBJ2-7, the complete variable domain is EPEVTQTPSHQVTQMGQEVILRCVPISNHLYFYWYRQILGQKVEFLVSFYNNEISEKSEIFDDQFSVERPDGSNFTLKIRSTKLEDSAMYFCASSPQGARGEQYFGPGTRLTVT.

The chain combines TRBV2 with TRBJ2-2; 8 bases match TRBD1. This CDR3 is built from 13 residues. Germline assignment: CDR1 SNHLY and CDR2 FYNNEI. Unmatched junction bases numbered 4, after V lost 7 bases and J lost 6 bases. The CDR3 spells CASTQQGAGELFF. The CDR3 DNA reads TGTGCCAGCACCCAACAGGGGGCCGGGGAGCTGTTTTTT.

The CDR3 region has the DNA TGTGCCAGCAGCTTTTTCGACACAAACACTGAAGCTTTCTTT. It yields the protein CASSFFDTNTEAFF. This chain uses TRBV5-4 with TRBJ1-1, with unresolved D. In germline, CDR1 is SGHNT, CDR2 YYREEE (reference sequence). V gave up 2 bases and J gave up 2 bases, with 10 bases separating them. The CDR3 extends over 14 amino acids.

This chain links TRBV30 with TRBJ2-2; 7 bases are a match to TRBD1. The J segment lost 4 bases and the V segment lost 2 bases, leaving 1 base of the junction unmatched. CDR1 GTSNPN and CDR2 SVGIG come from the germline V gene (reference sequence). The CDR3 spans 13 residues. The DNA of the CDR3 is TGTGCCTGGAGTTACAGGGGCACCGGGGAGCTGTTTTTT. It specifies CAWSYRGTGELFF.

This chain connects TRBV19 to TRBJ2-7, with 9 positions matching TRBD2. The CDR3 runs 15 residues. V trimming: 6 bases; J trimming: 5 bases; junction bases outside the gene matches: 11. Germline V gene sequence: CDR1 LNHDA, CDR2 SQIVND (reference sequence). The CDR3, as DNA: TGTGCCAGTAGCCAAACGGGTAGCGGGAGCAACGAGCAGTACTTC. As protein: CASSQTGSGSNEQYF.

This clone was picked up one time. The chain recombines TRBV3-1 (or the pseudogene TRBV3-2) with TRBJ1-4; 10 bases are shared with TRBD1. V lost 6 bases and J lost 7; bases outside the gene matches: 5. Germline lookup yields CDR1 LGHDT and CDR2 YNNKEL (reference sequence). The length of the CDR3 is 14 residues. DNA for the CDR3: TGTGCCAGCAGACAGACAGGGGGCGGTGAAAAACTGTTTTTT. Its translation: CASRQTGGGEKLFF.

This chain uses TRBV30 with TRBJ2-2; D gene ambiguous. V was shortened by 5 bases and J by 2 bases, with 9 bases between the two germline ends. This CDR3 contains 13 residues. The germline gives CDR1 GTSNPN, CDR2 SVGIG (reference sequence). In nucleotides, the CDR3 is TGTGCCTGGTCCCTCCTTAACACCGGGGAGCTGTTTTTT. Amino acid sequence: CAWSLLNTGELFF.

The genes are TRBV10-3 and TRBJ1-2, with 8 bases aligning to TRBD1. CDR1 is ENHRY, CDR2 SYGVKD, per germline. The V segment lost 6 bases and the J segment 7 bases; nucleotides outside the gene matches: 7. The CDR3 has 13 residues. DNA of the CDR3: TGTGCCATCAGCTTAGACAGGGGAAGTGGCTACACCTTC. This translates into CAISLDRGSGYTF.

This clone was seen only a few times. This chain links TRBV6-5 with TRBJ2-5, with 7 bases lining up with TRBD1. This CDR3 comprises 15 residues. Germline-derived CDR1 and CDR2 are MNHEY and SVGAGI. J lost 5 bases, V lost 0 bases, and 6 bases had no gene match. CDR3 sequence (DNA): TGTGCCAGCAGTTACTCGGAGCAGGGGGTCGAGACCCAGTACTTC. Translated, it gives CASSYSEQGVETQYF.

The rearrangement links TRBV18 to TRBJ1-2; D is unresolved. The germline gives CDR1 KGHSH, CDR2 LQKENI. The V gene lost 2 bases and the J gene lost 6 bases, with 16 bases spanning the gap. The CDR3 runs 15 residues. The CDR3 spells CASSPGTAWPDGYTF. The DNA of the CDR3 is TGTGCCAGCTCACCAGGAACAGCCTGGCCCGATGGCTACACCTTC.

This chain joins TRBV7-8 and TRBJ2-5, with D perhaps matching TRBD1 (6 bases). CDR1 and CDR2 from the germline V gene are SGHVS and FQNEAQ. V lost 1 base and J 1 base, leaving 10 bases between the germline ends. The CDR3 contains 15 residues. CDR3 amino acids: CASSLGGGSQETQYF. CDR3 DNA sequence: TGTGCCAGCAGCTTAGGTGGGGGCTCCCAAGAGACCCAGTACTTC. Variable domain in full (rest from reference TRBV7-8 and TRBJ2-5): GAGVSQSPRYKVAKRGQDVALRCDPISGHVSLFWYQQALGQGPEFLTYFQNEAQLDKSGLPSDRFFAERPEGSVSTLKIQRTQQEDSAVYLCASSLGGGSQETQYFGPGTRLLVL.

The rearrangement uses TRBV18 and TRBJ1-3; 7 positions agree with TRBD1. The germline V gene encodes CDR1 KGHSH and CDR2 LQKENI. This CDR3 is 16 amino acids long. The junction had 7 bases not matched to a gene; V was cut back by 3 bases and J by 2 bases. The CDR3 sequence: CASSPPTGAPGNTIYF. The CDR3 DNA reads TGTGCCAGCTCACCTCCTACAGGGGCCCCTGGAAACACCATATATTTT.

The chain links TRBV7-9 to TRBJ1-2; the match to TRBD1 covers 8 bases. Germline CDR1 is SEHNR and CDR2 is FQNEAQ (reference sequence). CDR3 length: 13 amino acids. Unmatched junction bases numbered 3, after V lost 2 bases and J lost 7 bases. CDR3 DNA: TGTGCCAGCAGCTTATCACAGGGGGTTGGCTACACCTTC. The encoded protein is CASSLSQGVGYTF.

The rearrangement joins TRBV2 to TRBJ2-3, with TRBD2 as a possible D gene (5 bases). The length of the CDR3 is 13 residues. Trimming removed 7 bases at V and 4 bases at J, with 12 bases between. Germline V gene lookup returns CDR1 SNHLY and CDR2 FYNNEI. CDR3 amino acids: CASMRVEPDTQYF. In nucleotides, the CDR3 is TGTGCCAGCATGAGGGTTGAGCCAGATACGCAGTATTTT.

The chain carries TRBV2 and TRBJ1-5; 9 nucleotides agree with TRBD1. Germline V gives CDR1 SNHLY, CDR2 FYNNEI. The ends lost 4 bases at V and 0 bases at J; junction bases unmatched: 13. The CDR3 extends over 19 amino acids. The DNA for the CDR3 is TGTGCCAGCAGTGGAGGATCGGGACAGGGAAGTAATAGCAATCAGCCCCAGCATTTT. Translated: CASSGGSGQGSNSNQPQHF. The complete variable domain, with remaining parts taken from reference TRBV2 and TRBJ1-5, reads EPEVTQTPSHQVTQMGQEVILRCVPISNHLYFYWYRQILGQKVEFLVSFYNNEISEKSEIFDDQFSVERPDGSNFTLKIRSTKLEDSAMYFCASSGGSGQGSNSNQPQHFGDGTRLSIL.

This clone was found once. The DNA for the CDR3 is TGTGCCAGCAGCTCGGGACAGGTCATGGCGAACACCGGGGAGCTGTTTTTT. Protein sequence: CASSSGQVMANTGELFF. This chain links TRBV5-8 with TRBJ2-2; TRBD1 aligns across 8 bases. This CDR3 spans 17 amino acids. With 3 bases clipped from V and 0 bases from J, the junction kept 7 bases outside the gene matches. The germline gives CDR1 SGHTS, CDR2 YDEGEE.

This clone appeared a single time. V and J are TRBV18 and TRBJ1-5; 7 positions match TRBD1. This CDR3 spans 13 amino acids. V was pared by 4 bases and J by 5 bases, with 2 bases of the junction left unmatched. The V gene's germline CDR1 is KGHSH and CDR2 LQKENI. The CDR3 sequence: CASSQGADQPQHF. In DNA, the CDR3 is TGTGCCAGCTCACAGGGGGCAGATCAGCCCCAGCATTTT.

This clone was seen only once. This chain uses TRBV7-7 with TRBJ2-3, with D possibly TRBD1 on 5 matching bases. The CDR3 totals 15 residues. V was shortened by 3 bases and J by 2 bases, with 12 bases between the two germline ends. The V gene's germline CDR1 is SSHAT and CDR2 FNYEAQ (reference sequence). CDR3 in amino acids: CASSFSGAVTDTQYF. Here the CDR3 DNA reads TGTGCCAGCAGCTTCTCTGGGGCGGTCACAGATACGCAGTATTTT.

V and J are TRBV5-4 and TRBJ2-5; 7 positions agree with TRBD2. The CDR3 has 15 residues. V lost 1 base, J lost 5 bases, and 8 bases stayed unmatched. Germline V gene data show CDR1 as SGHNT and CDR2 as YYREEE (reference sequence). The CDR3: CASSLNRGEAETQYF. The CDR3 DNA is TGTGCCAGCAGCTTGAACCGGGGGGAAGCGGAGACCCAGTACTTC.

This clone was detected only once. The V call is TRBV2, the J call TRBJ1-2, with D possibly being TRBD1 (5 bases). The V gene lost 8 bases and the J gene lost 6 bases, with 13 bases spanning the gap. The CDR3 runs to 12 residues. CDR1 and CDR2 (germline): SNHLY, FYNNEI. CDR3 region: CASSGLGDGYTF. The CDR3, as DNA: TGTGCCAGCTCAGGGCTTGGCGATGGCTACACCTTC.

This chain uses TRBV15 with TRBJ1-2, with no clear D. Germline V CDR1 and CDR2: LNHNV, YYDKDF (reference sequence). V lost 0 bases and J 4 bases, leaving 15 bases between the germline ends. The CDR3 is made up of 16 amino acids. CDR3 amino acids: CATSRDKEGGGYGYTF. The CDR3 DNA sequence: TGTGCCACCAGCAGAGATAAAGAGGGCGGCGGCTATGGCTACACCTTC.

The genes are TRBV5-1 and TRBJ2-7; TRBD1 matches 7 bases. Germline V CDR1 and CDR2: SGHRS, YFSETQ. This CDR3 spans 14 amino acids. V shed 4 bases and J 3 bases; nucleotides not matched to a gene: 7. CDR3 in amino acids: CASSLGDSLYEQYF. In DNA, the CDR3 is TGCGCCAGCAGCCTGGGGGACAGCCTCTACGAGCAGTACTTC.

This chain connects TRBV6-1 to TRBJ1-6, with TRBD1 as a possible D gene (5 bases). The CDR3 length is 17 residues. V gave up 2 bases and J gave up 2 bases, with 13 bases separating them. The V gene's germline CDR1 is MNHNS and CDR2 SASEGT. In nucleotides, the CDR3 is TGTGCCAGCAGTGAAAAGGTCAGGGTAACCTATAATTCACCCCTCCACTTT. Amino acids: CASSEKVRVTYNSPLHF.

CDR3 in DNA: TGTGCCACCAGTGACGCTAGCGGGAGTGGTAATACGCAGTATTTT. It specifies CATSDASGSGNTQYF. The chain employs TRBV24-1 and TRBJ2-3, with 10 bases that match TRBD2. Germline loops: CDR1 KGHDR, CDR2 SFDVKD. J gave up 7 bases and V 4 bases, and 7 bases lay outside the gene matches. The CDR3 contains 15 residues.

Here the CDR3 reads CASSYEGGNTEAFF. The CDR3 region has the DNA TGTGCCAGCAGCTATGAAGGGGGGAACACTGAAGCTTTCTTT. The rearrangement uses TRBV7-2 and TRBJ1-1, with a possible D match to TRBD1 (6 bases). Looked up from germline, CDR1 is SGHTA and CDR2 is FQGNSA. V was trimmed by 4 bases and J by 1 base, leaving 10 bases between them. The length of the CDR3 is 14 residues.